This is a list of T cell receptor beta chains from one sample in a study of identifying expanded T cells in peripheral blood. Libraries were prepared by immunoSEQ multiplex PCR; TCRdb keeps only in-frame clonotypes and omits some of them. The table records 110,000 or so clones, about nine tenths of them present only once. Sequencing used blood. The receptors were sampled from a person aged 18-70 years in good health. Both conserved end residues are part of each CDR3. Each record gives: clone size, V gene, J gene, D gene, CDR3 DNA, CDR3 protein. D genes are given only for firm matches. The size entry is marked missing in some rows and otherwise reads once, few, many or a size class.

.	TRBV6-6	TRBJ1-1	.	TGTGCCAGCAGCTACACGGAGATTTTGAACACTGAAGCTTTCTTT	CASSYTEILNTEAFF
.	TRBV7-2	TRBJ2-1	.	TGTGCCAGCAGCCTAAAGGACATTGCCTACAATGAGCAGTTCTTC	CASSLKDIAYNEQFF
.	TRBV5-1	TRBJ1-2	.	TGCGCCAGCAGCTTGGATAGGGTCCCCCTCTGGACCTTC	CASSLDRVPLWTF
.	TRBV14	TRBJ1-6	.	TGTGCCAGCAGCCAAGAACTCCCAGGGATGGGAGTAGGATCACCCCTCCACTTT	CASSQELPGMGVGSPLHF
.	TRBV27	TRBJ2-2	.	TGTGCCAGCAGTATCAGGGTTCTAGCCGGGGAGCTGTTTTTT	CASSIRVLAGELFF
.	TRBV4-2	TRBJ2-4	TRBD2	TGTGCCAGCAGCCAAGATCGGGCTAGCGGGGGCGGAAACATTCAGTACTTC	CASSQDRASGGGNIQYF
once	TRBV6-5	TRBJ1-5	.	TGTGCCAGCAGTTACGGACAGAGCAATCAGCCCCAGCATTTT	CASSYGQSNQPQHF
.	TRBV11-3	TRBJ2-5	.	TGTGCCAGCAGCCCCTCCGCAGGGTCGCAACGAGAGACCCAGTACTTC	CASSPSAGSQRETQYF
.	TRBV7-9	TRBJ1-5	.	TGTGCCAGCAGCTTAGGGACAGCCAACAATCAGCCCCAGCATTTT	CASSLGTANNQPQHF
.	TRBV5-1	TRBJ2-5	TRBD2	TGCGCCAGCAGCTTGACTAGCGGGAGCCGGGAGACCCAGTACTTC	CASSLTSGSRETQYF
.	TRBV7-9	TRBJ1-1	.	TGTGCCAGCAGCCCCCCCGGAGTACGGGGGATCATGAACACTGAAGCTTTCTTT	CASSPPGVRGIMNTEAFF
.	TRBV28	TRBJ2-1	.	TGTGCCAGCAGTTTATACGGTGAGCAGTTCTTC	CASSLYGEQFF
.	TRBV10-3	TRBJ2-7	.	TGTGCCATCAGTGAGTCTCGGGGGAGTTCATCCTACGAGCAGTACTTC	CAISESRGSSSYEQYF